This T cell receptor (beta chain) was identified during a study of tumor-infiltrating lymphocytes in primary liver carcinoma. Comment on this clonotype: Its specificity is not known. An end of the junction differs from the germline gene, which may be a read error.

Bulk tissue was left unsorted, and RNA and DNA were co-extracted from around 18-30 mg of it. The study found over 85% viable tumor cells in every tumor sample. General study points: Tumors and blood were compared for top-250-clone fraction, and tumors had the significantly higher value (p = 0.039). Tumor region pairs showed greater overlap than either tumor-adjacent or tumor-blood pairs did.

Priming with a constant-region primer yielded TCR beta cDNA from approximately 500 ng total RNA. TCR beta libraries came from three nested multiplex PCR rounds using slightly modified ARM-PCR. It was with TRBV1-TRBV30 forward primers and a C-beta reverse primer that the first two PCR rounds were run, at roughly 9 cycles each. TCRdb fed the multiplex PCR reads into MiXCR, producing one record per CDR3 protein. The table records 100,000 to 120,000 distinct CDR3 sequences, roughly 80% of them present only once. The germline V gene has CDR1 SQVTM and CDR2 ANQGSEA. This CDR3 spans 14 amino acids. This TCR came from a man in his forties with primary liver carcinoma and hepatitis B virus infection. The sequenced material came from liver tumor tissue from sampling region 3. The sample's subset: tumor region T3, left-lateral pole. The chain is built from TRBV29-1 and TRBJ1-5; 7 bases line up with TRBD1. Written as DNA, the CDR3 is TGCGGCGTAGCGACAGGGAGTAAAGGTCAGTCCCAGCATTTT. It encodes CGVATGSKGQSQHF.